Below are 28 T cell receptor beta chains sequenced from a single sample in a study of low-dose radiotherapy and immunotherapy resistance in tumors (dated by TCRdb to between 2021 and 2023). For sequencing, an Illumina HiSeq 2500 was employed. First-strand cDNA was synthesized using Superscript III and a set of TRAV- and TRBV-specific primers, so that both TCRalpha and TCRbeta chains were covered. A roughly 22-cycle PCR with Phusion amplified the TCRs, pairing a constant-region primer with the adapter that was attached to the V primers. In-frame beta chains were kept once TCRdb had trimmed the public reads at Q25 with fastp and called clones with MiXCR. Rows are combined by CDR3 protein, so each entry shows the most common genes and DNA. For this sample the table gives almost 40,000 distinct CDR3 sequences, of which roughly 28% were detected only once. Around 4% of the sample lies in the top ten.

What the time point label conveys for this sample: before trial treatment. Sequences were derived from PBMCs, sampled before treatment. These receptors came from a male donor with gallbladder cancer.

This clonotype was seen at least ten times. The rearrangement joins TRBV10-2 to TRBJ1-1, with 7 bases that match TRBD1. The CDR3 extends over 13 amino acids. Germline CDR1 and CDR2: WSHSY and SAAADI. The junction had 5 bases not matched to a gene; V was cut back by 8 bases and J by 2 bases. Here the CDR3 DNA reads TGCGCCAGCGGGAGGACAGGCAACACTGAAGCTTTCTTT. Translation gives CASGRTGNTEAFF.

The chain links TRBV29-1 to TRBJ2-1; D gene ambiguous. Germline values: CDR1 SQVTM, CDR2 ANQGSEA. Trimming left V 4 bases short and J 8 bases short, with 6 bases between. The CDR3 totals 10 residues. CDR3 DNA: TGCAGCGTTGCCCTGGATGAGCAGTTCTTC. Translated, it gives CSVALDEQFF.

V usage is TRBV11-2 and J usage is TRBJ2-7; D is possibly TRBD1 (6 bases). V was pared by 7 bases and J by 2 bases, with 15 bases between. The CDR3 consists of 14 residues. Germline loops: CDR1 SGHAT, CDR2 FQNNGV. The CDR3 DNA is TGTGCCAGCATCCAGGGGCCCCCAGCCTACGAGCAGTACTTC. Encoded protein: CASIQGPPAYEQYF.

This clonotype has more than one count but fewer than ten. The genes are TRBV2 and TRBJ2-5; D possibly corresponds to TRBD2 (5 bases). CDR1 and CDR2 (germline): SNHLY, FYNNEI. The CDR3 loop spans 15 amino acids. V shed 4 bases and J shed 3 bases, with 15 bases lying between them. CDR3 region: CASSGDYSSKETQYF. The CDR3 bases are TGTGCCAGCAGTGGAGACTACTCATCTAAAGAGACCCAGTACTTC.

The chain's CDR3 is CSALGEAITSGANVLTF. CDR3 nucleotides: TGCAGTGCTCTCGGAGAGGCTATCACCTCTGGGGCCAACGTCCTGACTTTC. The chain couples TRBV20-1 to TRBJ2-6; D is ambiguous. The V end lost 5 bases, the J end lost 0 bases, and 17 bases lay between the germline ends. CDR1 and CDR2 from the germline V gene are DFQATT and SNEGSKA (reference sequence). CDR3 length: 17 residues.

Within the sample, this clonotype is medium-sized. This chain connects TRBV29-1 to TRBJ2-7; 7 nucleotides match TRBD1. In germline, CDR1 is SQVTM, CDR2 ANQGSEA. The length of the CDR3 is 16 residues. V lost 0 bases to trimming and J lost 0 bases; unmatched junction nucleotides: 8. CDR3 residues: CSVEDPTGQLSYEQYF. CDR3 bases: TGCAGCGTTGAAGATCCCACGGGACAGCTCTCCTACGAGCAGTACTTC.

As concerns this clonotype: This is likely an artifact of a read error, given a far larger clone one base away. The V gene is TRBV13, the J gene TRBJ1-2, with no clear D. V dropped 7 bases and J dropped 4 bases, with 19 bases sitting between them. The germline V gene encodes CDR1 PRHDT and CDR2 FYEKMQ (reference sequence). The CDR3 contains 15 residues. The CDR3 is CASTPSPTECYGYTF. The CDR3 coding sequence is TGTGCCAGCACCCCATCCCCTACAGAATGCTATGGCTACACCTTC.

The chain couples TRBV7-2 to TRBJ1-1; no firm D call. The germline V gene encodes CDR1 SGHTA and CDR2 FQGNSA. The CDR3 sequence is 13 residues long. V was trimmed by 1 base and J by 4 bases, leaving 7 bases between them. The DNA of the CDR3 is TGTGCCAGCAGCTTAGATGGGGTCACTGAAGCTTTCTTT. Protein: CASSLDGVTEAFF.

This clonotype occurred many times. V is TRBV16 and J is TRBJ1-4; D is undetermined. The germline CDR1 and CDR2 sequences are KGHSY and FQNENV. There are 15 residues in the CDR3. V shed 0 bases and J shed 3 bases, with 8 bases lying between them. The CDR3 bases are TGTGCCAGCAGCCAATCGACGGTACCTAATGAAAAACTGTTTTTT. This gives the protein CASSQSTVPNEKLFF.

The J gene is TRBJ1-5, the V gene TRBV5-1; D is perhaps TRBD1 (5 bases). The CDR3 contains 14 residues. Trimming cost V 6 bases and J 3 bases, with 13 bases left between them. CDR1 and CDR2 (germline): SGHRS, YFSETQ. The CDR3 protein is CASIHGHYNQPQHF. The CDR3 bases are TGCGCCAGCATCCACGGACATTACAATCAGCCCCAGCATTTT.

This chain uses TRBV10-2 with TRBJ1-1; a weak D match, TRBD1 (5 bases). This CDR3 is 14 amino acids long. Trimming took off 6 bases at V and 5 bases at J, with 16 bases between the two ends. Germline-derived CDR1 and CDR2 are WSHSY and SAAADI. CDR3 region: CASSTPTGRTEAFF. CDR3 DNA: TGCGCCAGCAGCACCCCAACGGGGCGGACTGAAGCTTTCTTT.

This clonotype was counted once. The chain is built from TRBV9 and TRBJ2-2, with 8 nucleotides matching TRBD1. The junction had 6 bases not matched to a gene; V was cut back by 0 bases and J by 2 bases. Germline V gene data show CDR1 as SGDLS and CDR2 as YYNGEE. This CDR3 is built from 17 residues. The CDR3 protein is CASSVDRQGPNTGELFF. In DNA form, the CDR3 reads TGTGCCAGCAGCGTAGATCGACAGGGGCCCAACACCGGGGAGCTGTTTTTT. Using reference TRBV9 and TRBJ2-2 for the parts outside the CDR3, the full variable domain is DSGVTQTPKHLITATGQRVTLRCSPRSGDLSVYWYQQSLDQGLQFLIQYYNGEERAKGNILERFSAQQFPDLHSELNLSSLELGDSALYFCASSVDRQGPNTGELFFGEGSRLTVL.

This clonotype was observed a few times. The chain links TRBV2 to TRBJ2-1, with 8 bases that match TRBD2. This CDR3 is built from 14 residues. Germline V lookup: CDR1 SNHLY, CDR2 FYNNEI. J was trimmed by 4 bases and V by 6 bases; bases with no gene match: 5. The CDR3 DNA reads TGTGCCAGCAGGCGGGGGGCGAGTTACAATGAGCAGTTCTTC. Translating it yields CASRRGASYNEQFF.

Details on this clonotype: A far larger clone is one base from this, pointing to a likely read error. This chain joins TRBV27 and TRBJ1-2; no clear D gene. Germline V gene sequence: CDR1 MNHEY, CDR2 SMNVEV (reference sequence). CDR3 length equals 15 residues. Trimming left V 5 bases short and J 2 bases short, with 15 bases between. The DNA of the CDR3 is TGTGCCAGCAGTGAGTCGACACGTGGGAACTATGGCTACACCTTC. Its translation: CASSESTRGNYGYTF.

At least ten counts were recorded for this clonotype. The chain uses TRBV2 and TRBJ2-3; D is perhaps TRBD1 (6 bases). The CDR3 is made up of 15 amino acids. V was clipped by 6 bases and J by 2 bases, with 15 bases between them. Germline V lookup: CDR1 SNHLY, CDR2 FYNNEI. The CDR3 protein is CASRPDRRNTDTQYF. CDR3 DNA: TGTGCCAGCAGACCCGACAGGAGAAACACAGATACGCAGTATTTT.

This clonotype was counted many times. This chain connects TRBV6-1 to TRBJ2-5; either TRBD1 or TRBD2 may supply D (5 bases each). Trimming took 3 bases from V and 5 from J, leaving 10 bases between them. The CDR3 spans 13 residues. CDR1 and CDR2 (germline): MNHNS, SASEGT. The CDR3 loop reads CASSDIGAETQYF. CDR3 sequence (DNA): TGTGCCAGCAGTGACATCGGGGCTGAGACCCAGTACTTC.

To note about this clonotype: This likely traces to a read error, being one base from a far larger clone. The chain has TRBV19 and TRBJ2-7, with 11 bases identical to TRBD2. Germline V CDR1 and CDR2: LNHDA, SQIVND (reference sequence). This CDR3 is 17 amino acids long. The V gene end was trimmed by 6 bases and the J gene end by 7 bases; junction bases not matched to a gene: 17. CDR3 in DNA: TGTGCCAGTAGGGGCCCTCGACTAGCGGGAACTAGGGATGAGCAGTACTTC. Translated: CASRGPRLAGTRDEQYF.

This clonotype was seen only a few times. The chain recombines TRBV19 with TRBJ2-1; D is possibly TRBD1 or TRBD2 (5 bases each). In germline, CDR1 is LNHDA, CDR2 SQIVND (reference sequence). This CDR3 comprises 16 residues. V lost 0 bases and J 9 bases, leaving 18 bases between the germline ends. The CDR3 protein is CASSIDHNPSGGEQFF. The CDR3 region has the DNA TGTGCCAGTAGTATAGATCACAACCCTAGTGGGGGTGAGCAGTTCTTC.

In this sample, this clonotype turned up many times. The rearrangement joins TRBV12-3 or TRBV12-4 to TRBJ1-1; D not resolved. CDR3 size: 12 residues. Deletions cut 3 bases from V and 6 bases from J, with 8 bases between. CDR3 loop: CASSFGFAEAFF. CDR3 in DNA: TGTGCCAGCAGTTTTGGATTCGCTGAAGCTTTCTTT.

A word on this clonotype: The likely explanation is a read error, given a far larger clone one base away. This rearrangement joins TRBV13 to TRBJ2-4; 7 nucleotides align to TRBD1. The J segment lost 0 bases and the V segment lost 4 bases, leaving 6 bases of the junction unmatched. The CDR3 has 16 amino acids. The V gene's germline CDR1 is PRHDT and CDR2 FYEKMQ (reference sequence). The CDR3 DNA is TGTGCCAGCAGCTCAGGGACAGTCCTAGCCAAAAACATTCAGTACTTC. This sequence encodes CASSSGTVLAKNIQYF.

This clonotype was detected ten times or more. This sequence joins TRBV3-1 and TRBJ2-1; D possibly matches TRBD1 or TRBD2 (5 bases each). The CDR3 has 11 amino acids. V was clipped by 7 bases and J by 8 bases, with 9 bases between them. Looked up from germline, CDR1 is LGHDT and CDR2 is YNNKEL (reference sequence). This CDR3 reads CASKGTDEQFF. The CDR3 DNA sequence: TGTGCCAGCAAGGGGACCGATGAGCAGTTCTTC.

This clonotype was detected only a few times. This chain connects TRBV7-8 to TRBJ2-7; 10 bases are a match to TRBD1. The length of the CDR3 is 14 residues. Germline CDR1 and CDR2: SGHVS and FQNEAQ. The J segment lost 6 bases and the V segment lost 1 base, leaving 3 bases of the junction unmatched. The CDR3 here is CASSLGDRGFEQYF. Written as DNA, the CDR3 is TGTGCCAGCAGCTTAGGGGACAGGGGATTCGAGCAGTACTTC.

The chain couples TRBV11-1 to TRBJ2-1, with TRBD1 matching 8 bases. Germline CDR1 SGHAT, CDR2 FQDESV (reference sequence). With 0 bases clipped from V and 5 bases from J, the junction kept 6 bases outside the gene matches. The CDR3 has 16 amino acids. DNA of the CDR3: TGTGCCAGCAGCTTAGCTGGGACAGGTGTCCACAATGAGCAGTTCTTC. Translated: CASSLAGTGVHNEQFF.

The chain uses TRBV5-1 and TRBJ2-3, with D perhaps TRBD2 (6 bases). CDR3 length: 15 amino acids. Trimming took 0 bases from V and 1 from J, leaving 9 bases between them. Per germline, CDR1 SGHRS and CDR2 YFSETQ. CDR3 sequence reads: CASSLAGDGTDTQYF. The CDR3 DNA follows: TGCGCCAGCAGCTTGGCGGGGGATGGCACAGATACGCAGTATTTT.

CDR3 sequence (DNA): TGTGCCAGCACCTCCTCGAGGACTAGTGGCACAGATACGCAGTATTTT. Its translation: CASTSSRTSGTDTQYF. This chain links TRBV6-8 with TRBJ2-3; 7 bases fit TRBD2. Trimming removed 7 bases from V and 1 base from J; junction bases left unmatched: 11. The CDR3 consists of 16 residues. Looked up from germline, CDR1 is MNHGY and CDR2 is SAAAGT.

Points on this clonotype: This likely traces to a read error, being one base from a far larger clone. The chain joins TRBV11-2 to TRBJ2-1; 12 bases agree with TRBD1. The CDR3 has 15 residues. Germline assignment: CDR1 SGHAT and CDR2 FQNNGV. CDR3 sequence (DNA): TGTGCCAGCACCTCGGGGACAGGGGGCATGAATGAGCGGTTCTTC. Protein product: CASTSGTGGMNERFF.

This clonotype has only one observation. Given a far larger clone just one base away, this is likely a sequencing read error. The chain uses TRBV2 and TRBJ2-7, with 7 bases that match TRBD1. Germline V gene sequence: CDR1 SNHLY, CDR2 FYNNEI. The CDR3 has 15 residues. J lost 6 bases, V lost 3 bases, and 11 bases had no gene match. This CDR3 reads CASSDIDRESLEQYF. CDR3 in DNA: TGTGCCAGCAGTGACATAGACAGGGAGAGTCTCGAGCAGTACTTC.

This clonotype was seen at least ten times. The chain has TRBV19 and TRBJ2-2; no definite D call. V dropped 4 bases and J dropped 4 bases, with 7 bases sitting between them. Germline assignment: CDR1 LNHDA and CDR2 SQIVND (reference sequence). This CDR3 is built from 13 residues. DNA for the CDR3: TGTGCCAGTAGTACCCTGGGCACCGGGGAGCTGTTTTTT. Protein product: CASSTLGTGELFF.